The rows below give T cell receptor beta chains drawn from one sample of a study of graft-versus-host responses after intestinal transplantation. Libraries were prepared by immunoSEQ multiplex PCR; TCRdb keeps only in-frame clonotypes and omits some of them. Here the sample spans 50,000 to 75,000 clones, roughly nine tenths being singletons. These TCRs' antigens remain unknown. Sequencing was performed on unstimulated CD8+ T cells sorted from spleen or lymph node cells, taken before transplant. These receptors were collected from a human donor who was the organ donor for an intestinal transplant. Each CDR3 is given with its conserved first and last residue. The D gene is left open where the match is weak. Expanded clones get a size class; other rows say once, few or many, or leave the size out.

d_gene	v_gene	abundance	j_gene	CDR3nt	CDR3aa
NA	TRBV10-2	NA	TRBJ1-2	TGCGCCAGCAGTGAGGACAGGACCTCCCTAAGCTATGGCTACACCTTC	CASSEDRTSLSYGYTF
NA	TRBV18	NA	TRBJ2-2	TGTGCCAGCTCACCACTTCAGGAGATTATAACAGGGACCGGGGAGCTGTTTTTT	CASSPLQEIITGTGELFF
TRBD1	TRBV19	NA	TRBJ2-3	TGTGCCAGTAGTGTGTTGACAGGGGGCACAGATACGCAGTATTTT	CASSVLTGGTDTQYF
NA	TRBV2	NA	TRBJ1-5	TGTGCCAGCAGTGTAGATTTGCCCTCGGGAGATAATCAGCCCCAGCATTTT	CASSVDLPSGDNQPQHF
NA	TRBV5-5	NA	TRBJ2-6	TGTGCCAGCAGCTTTGAAGCGGGTCTTCTTTCGTCTGGGGCCAACGTCCTGACTTTC	CASSFEAGLLSSGANVLTF
NA	TRBV7-3	NA	TRBJ2-1	TGTGCCAGCAGCCAAGGGGCTCACACAGACGAGCAGTTCTTC	CASSQGAHTDEQFF
NA	TRBV14	NA	TRBJ2-1	TGTGCCAGCAGCCCGGACAGTTCCTACAATGAGCAGTTCTTC	CASSPDSSYNEQFF
TRBD1	TRBV5-6	NA	TRBJ1-4	TGTGCCAGCAGCCTTCGGACAGGGGCAACTAATGAAAAACTGTTTTTT	CASSLRTGATNEKLFF
NA	TRBV5-4	NA	TRBJ2-2	TGTGCCAGCAGCTTGGACTCCCGGACAGCGACCGGGGAGCTGTTTTTT	CASSLDSRTATGELFF
TRBD1	TRBV5-4	NA	TRBJ2-1	TGTGCCAGCAGCTTGGAACCGGGACAGCCATCCTACAATGAGCAGTTCTTC	CASSLEPGQPSYNEQFF
TRBD1	TRBV4-1	NA	TRBJ1-5	TGCGCCATACTCGGGACAGGGGAGGGTGGGCCCCAGCATTTT	CAILGTGEGGPQHF
NA	TRBV5-4	NA	TRBJ1-2	TGTGCCAGCAGCTTGGGATGGGAGAGTCTTATTAACTATGGCTACACCTTC	CASSLGWESLINYGYTF
NA	TRBV13	NA	TRBJ1-1	TGTGCCAGCAGTGCAGGGCGTGAAGCTTTCTTT	CASSAGREAFF
TRBD1	TRBV4-1	few	TRBJ1-2	TGCGCCAGCAGCCAAGACATCGGACAGGGGGAGGACTATGGCTACACCTTC	CASSQDIGQGEDYGYTF
NA	TRBV14	NA	TRBJ2-7	TGTGCCAGCAGCCAAGCGCAGGGTCGGGTTCAGCACGAGCAGTACTTC	CASSQAQGRVQHEQYF
NA	TRBV27	once	TRBJ1-1	TGTGCCAGCAGTTTATCGGTACAGTACACTGAAGCTTTCTTT	CASSLSVQYTEAFF
NA	TRBV30	once	TRBJ1-2	TGTGCCTGGAGTGTCCCAGGGTTCATCTATGGCTACACCTTC	CAWSVPGFIYGYTF
TRBD1	TRBV7-9	NA	TRBJ1-1	TGTGCCAGCAGCCCAGGGGGCGGTCTACCCGCTTTCTTT	CASSPGGGLPAFF
TRBD1	TRBV6-1	NA	TRBJ2-7	TGTGCCAGCAGTGAAACCGGGACAGGTGCTGACGAGCAGTACTTC	CASSETGTGADEQYF
NA	TRBV7-6	NA	TRBJ2-1	TGTGCCAGCAGCTTACTAAGCCCCGGGTTCTCCTACAATGAGCAGTTCTTC	CASSLLSPGFSYNEQFF
NA	TRBV5-1	NA	TRBJ2-5	TGCGCCAGCAGCTTGGTAGCTGCTGAAGAGACCCAGTACTTC	CASSLVAAEETQYF
NA	TRBV4-3	NA	TRBJ2-4	TGCGCCAGCAGCCAAGGGAGCAAAAACATTCAGTACTTC	CASSQGSKNIQYF
NA	TRBV6-6	NA	TRBJ1-5	TGTGCCAGCAGTTACGGGGAGGGGGGTGGTCAGCCCCAGCATTTT	CASSYGEGGGQPQHF
TRBD2	TRBV4-3	NA	TRBJ2-1	TGCGCCAGCAGCCAAGTTTTCGAGCGGGAGTACTACAATGAGCAGTTCTTC	CASSQVFEREYYNEQFF
TRBD1	TRBV6-1	NA	TRBJ2-1	TGTGCCAGCATCAGGGACAGGGGAACAAATGAGCAGTTCTTC	CASIRDRGTNEQFF
NA	TRBV5-6	NA	TRBJ1-2	TGTGCCAGCAGCTTGGTTGTTTCTTATGGCTACACCTTC	CASSLVVSYGYTF
TRBD1	TRBV11-2	NA	TRBJ2-1	TGTGCCAGCAGCTCGACAGGGCCCTACAATGAGCAGTTCTTC	CASSSTGPYNEQFF
NA	TRBV14	NA	TRBJ2-7	TGTGCCAGCAGCCAAGGGAGGTATCTGGTAGAGCAGTACTTC	CASSQGRYLVEQYF
NA	TRBV28	NA	TRBJ1-5	TGTGCCAGCAGTTTAGCCCTCGACTTCAATCAGCCCCAGCATTTT	CASSLALDFNQPQHF
NA	TRBV15	NA	TRBJ2-7	TGTGCCACCAGCAGAGATATGACAGGTTCCTACGAGCAGTACTTC	CATSRDMTGSYEQYF
NA	TRBV6-1	NA	TRBJ1-4	TGTGCCAGCAGCGAACAGGGAGGGGCAACTAATGAAAAACTGTTTTTT	CASSEQGGATNEKLFF
NA	TRBV7-3	NA	TRBJ2-3	TGTGCCAGCAGTAGGGGGAGCGGCGCAGATACGCAGTATTTT	CASSRGSGADTQYF
NA	TRBV5-6	NA	TRBJ2-2	TGTGCCAGCAGCTTGGTATGGACAAACGAAGGGCTGTTTTTT	CASSLVWTNEGLFF
TRBD2	TRBV7-9	NA	TRBJ2-1	TGTGCCAGCAGTCTAGGGGAACTAGCGGGAGGCTCGCATGAGCAGTTCTTC	CASSLGELAGGSHEQFF
NA	TRBV28	NA	TRBJ2-7	TGTGCCAGCAGCGCCGGGGTGACGGGCTACGAGCAGTACTTC	CASSAGVTGYEQYF